This T cell receptor beta chain was documented in a study of long-term antiretroviral therapy in people with HIV. Study-wide results and limits: Diversity increased after ART yet remained lower than in transplant donor controls. HIV repertoires covered narrower CDR3 length ranges than controls did. Neither ART adherence, viral resistance nor therapy changes were documented.

This clone occurred once. What it recognizes is unknown. Runs used v3.0 of the immunoSEQ assay and were done at survey level. Repertoires were generated with immunoSEQ multiplex PCR, while TCRdb's copy carries only in-frame clones and drops some. The profile covers over 25,000 clones, with around 89% appearing a single time and over 3.5% taken by the ten largest. It was in the United States that all participants with HIV were treated. This CDR3 comprises 16 residues. Trimming left V 1 base short and J 5 bases short, with 17 bases between. Looked up from germline, CDR1 is GTSNPN and CDR2 is SVGIG (reference sequence).

The sequenced sample was unsorted PBMCs, obtained 0.5 years after starting antiretroviral therapy. The chain has TRBV30 and TRBJ1-4; maybe TRBD1 (6 bases). The sequence was collected from a woman between 18 and 29 years old with HIV. Here the CDR3 DNA reads TGTGCCTGGAGTGGGGACACCGGGACGGAAAATGAAAAACTGTTTTTT. Its translation: CAWSGDTGTENEKLFF.